This T cell receptor beta chain was found in a study of OX40 agonist ivuxolimab in advanced cancers. Study-wide background: An agonistic anti-OX40 (CD134) antibody, ivuxolimab, was used to treat the patients. General study results and limits: At 0.1 to 3.0 mg/kg, CD4+ and CD8+ blood T cells expanded clonally by week 6.

Comments on this clone: Its matching antigen is unknown.

Assay: immunoSEQ multiplex PCR; the TCRdb copy retains only in-frame clones and omits some. The data contain around 72,000 clones, approximately 92% of them seen just once; the ten biggest clones take up roughly 0.94%. Germline V gene sequence: CDR1 ENHRY, CDR2 SYGVKD. With 6 bases removed from V and 1 base from J, the gap between germline ends came to 9 bases. The CDR3 runs to 13 residues. Sequences were derived from CD4+ or CD8+ T cells sorted from blood, sampled in a trial of the OX40 agonist ivuxolimab. This receptor was identified in an adult with an advanced solid tumor such as melanoma, head and neck, liver or kidney cancer. This chain joins TRBV10-3 and TRBJ2-5; the D gene is possibly TRBD1 (6 bases). Here the CDR3 reads CAIRATGQETQYF. In DNA form, the CDR3 reads TGTGCCATCAGGGCGACAGGCCAAGAGACCCAGTACTTC.